One sample yielded the 29 T cell receptor beta chains listed below, sequenced in a study of early T cells in non-severe SARS-CoV-2 infection. MiXCR, applied by TCRdb to the 5' RACE reads, yields one record per CDR3 protein. Here the sample spans 30,000 to 35,000 distinct CDR3 sequences, around 6% being singletons. Sequencing input: whole blood. These receptor sequences come from an adult who was a healthcare worker with PCR-confirmed SARS-CoV-2 infection or an uninfected control (not recorded which).

In this sample, this clonotype turned up a few times. This rearrangement joins TRBV7-2 to TRBJ2-3, with 9 bases aligning to TRBD2. J was trimmed by 4 bases and V by 2 bases; bases with no gene match: 4. CDR3 length equals 15 residues. The germline V gene encodes CDR1 SGHTA and CDR2 FQGNSA. The CDR3 coding sequence is TGTGCCAGCAGCTTACAAGCGGGGGGCTCAGATACGCAGTATTTT. This translates into CASSLQAGGSDTQYF.

This clonotype was recorded many times. CDR3 residues: CASSLFPGINQPQHF. DNA of the CDR3: TGTGCCAGCAGTTTATTTCCAGGGATAAATCAGCCCCAGCATTTT. The rearrangement joins TRBV27 to TRBJ1-5, with a possible D match to TRBD1 (5 bases). This CDR3 is built from 15 residues. Germline V gene sequence: CDR1 MNHEY, CDR2 SMNVEV (reference sequence). Trimming took 1 base from V and 4 from J, leaving 11 bases between them.

This clonotype was seen ten or more times. The chain employs TRBV2 and TRBJ1-2; 11 nucleotides line up with TRBD1. The V segment lost 3 bases and the J segment 6 bases; nucleotides outside the gene matches: 0. Germline CDR1 and CDR2: SNHLY and FYNNEI. The CDR3 runs 13 residues. In nucleotides, the CDR3 is TGTGCCAGCAGTGAGGACAGGGGGCATGGCTACACCTTC. Translated: CASSEDRGHGYTF.

In its sample, this clonotype was seen many times. J is TRBJ1-5 and V is TRBV7-2; TRBD1 agrees at 7 bases. Losses at the gene ends were 3 bases for V and 9 bases for J; bases not matched to a gene: 5. The CDR3 is 13 residues long. From germline, CDR1 is SGHTA and CDR2 FQGNSA. The DNA of the CDR3 is TGTGCCAGCAGCTTTGACAGGGACGCGCCCCAGCATTTT. It specifies CASSFDRDAPQHF.

The table lists this clonotype with many counts. The CDR3 region has the DNA TGTGCCAGCAGTCCCAGATCCAAGACTAGCAAGGGATACGAGCAGTACTTC. Its translation: CASSPRSKTSKGYEQYF. The gene calls are TRBV28 and TRBJ2-7, with TRBD2 matching over 7 bases. Germline CDR1 is MDHEN and CDR2 is SYDVKM. The ends lost 5 bases at V and 4 bases at J; junction bases unmatched: 17. The CDR3 sequence is 17 residues long.

This clonotype was seen at least ten times. The chain links TRBV20-1 to TRBJ2-3, with 7 bases fitting TRBD1. Looked up from germline, CDR1 is DFQATT and CDR2 is SNEGSKA (reference sequence). This CDR3 comprises 15 residues. Trimming took 1 base from V and 4 from J; bases not matched to a gene: 8. Here the CDR3 reads CSARVNRGPADTQYF. CDR3 in DNA: TGCAGTGCTAGAGTTAACAGGGGTCCGGCAGATACGCAGTATTTT.

This clonotype occurred many times. This chain joins TRBV11-2 and TRBJ1-1, with D unclear. Trimming left V 7 bases short and J 2 bases short, with 14 bases between. CDR1 SGHAT and CDR2 FQNNGV come from the germline V gene. The CDR3 contains 14 residues. CDR3 sequence reads: CASMQAGGNTEAFF. In DNA form, the CDR3 reads TGTGCCAGCATGCAAGCGGGAGGCAACACTGAAGCTTTCTTT.

This clonotype was observed at least ten times. CDR3 residues: CASSRTGSYEQYF. CDR3 bases: TGTGCCAGCAGCCGGACAGGCTCCTACGAGCAGTACTTC. This chain uses TRBV7-9 with TRBJ2-7; 7 nucleotides align to TRBD1. Germline trimming cut 5 bases from V and 0 bases from J; bases unmatched to any gene: 1. The CDR3 length is 13 residues. CDR1 and CDR2 from the germline V gene are SEHNR and FQNEAQ (reference sequence).

This clonotype was picked up many times. The rearrangement uses TRBV29-1 and TRBJ2-1, with 8 bases matching TRBD1. The ends lost 3 bases at V and 5 bases at J; junction bases unmatched: 15. The CDR3 spans 17 residues. From germline, CDR1 is SQVTM and CDR2 ANQGSEA. DNA of the CDR3: TGCAGCGTTGAGCCCAGGGGGCGAACGAACCCGGACAATGAGCAGTTCTTC. Protein sequence: CSVEPRGRTNPDNEQFF.

The chain has TRBV24-1 and TRBJ2-1; D is unresolved. CDR3 length: 11 residues. V lost 0 bases and J 7 bases, leaving 0 bases between the germline ends. CDR1 and CDR2 (germline): KGHDR, SFDVKD. DNA for the CDR3: TGTGCCACCAGTGATTTGAATGAGCAGTTCTTC. It is translated as CATSDLNEQFF.

This clonotype was found many times. Germline is not matched at one junction end, which may reflect a read error. V is TRBV12-3 or TRBV12-4 and J is TRBJ1-1, with D perhaps matching TRBD1 (5 bases). This CDR3 is 11 amino acids long. The CDR3 spells CASSFRGEVFF. The DNA of the CDR3 is TGTGCCAGCAGTTTTAGGGGCGAAGTTTTCTTT.

This clonotype has a count of ten or more. This chain links TRBV7-2 with TRBJ2-3, with 7 bases aligning to TRBD1. The ends lost 5 bases at V and 4 bases at J; junction bases unmatched: 15. The CDR3 loop spans 17 amino acids. CDR1 and CDR2 (germline): SGHTA, FQGNSA. CDR3 sequence reads: CASSPGTAKYSPDTQYF. The DNA of the CDR3 is TGTGCCAGCAGCCCCGGGACAGCAAAATATTCCCCAGATACGCAGTATTTT.

About this clonotype itself: One end of the junction fails to match germline, which may point to a read error. CDR3: CASRQTSGGAAQYF. In DNA, the CDR3 is TGCGCCAGCCGCCAAACTAGCGGGGGGGCAGCGCAGTACTTC. The chain links TRBV4-1 to TRBJ2-7; TRBD2 matches at 13 bases. Germline assignment: CDR1 MGHRA and CDR2 YSYEKL. This CDR3 is built from 14 residues.

This clonotype was detected only a few times. Germline and junction disagree at one end, which may indicate a read error. This chain connects TRBV30 to TRBJ1-6; 8 bases line up with TRBD1. Germline V gene sequence: CDR1 GTSNPN, CDR2 SVGIG (reference sequence). The CDR3 is 12 residues long. Written as DNA, the CDR3 is TGTGCCTGGAGTATCGGGACAGGAACCTCGATCTTT. Protein: CAWSIGTGTSIF. Together with reference TRBV30 and TRBJ1-6, the CDR3 gives the full variable domain: SQTIHQWPATLVQPVGSPLSLECTVEGTSNPNLYWYRQAAGRGLQLLFYSVGIGQISSEVPQNLSASRPQDRQFILSSKKLLLSDSGFYLCAWSIGTGTSIFGNGTRLTVT.

The table lists this clonotype with many counts. The V call is TRBV12-3 or TRBV12-4, the J call TRBJ2-2, with 10 bases that match TRBD1. CDR3 length equals 15 residues. V lost 5 bases to trimming and J lost 6 bases; unmatched junction nucleotides: 6. CDR3: CASSDRDRGAGELFF. The CDR3, as DNA: TGTGCCAGCAGTGACCGGGACAGGGGTGCCGGGGAGCTGTTTTTT.

The J gene is TRBJ1-2, the V gene TRBV7-2; D is unclear. The CDR3 sequence is 12 residues long. The germline V gene encodes CDR1 SGHTA and CDR2 FQGNSA. Trimming removed 2 bases at V and 7 bases at J, with 8 bases between. The CDR3 here is CASSLFQAGYTF. In DNA form, the CDR3 reads TGTGCCAGCAGCTTATTCCAGGCTGGCTACACCTTC.

This chain connects TRBV11-2 to TRBJ2-1, with TRBD1 matching 7 bases. V was pared by 8 bases and J by 0 bases, with 4 bases of the junction left unmatched. From germline, CDR1 is SGHAT and CDR2 FQNNGV. The CDR3 consists of 14 residues. CDR3 amino acids: CASEDRRSYNEQFF. CDR3 nucleotides: TGTGCCAGCGAGGACAGGCGCTCCTACAATGAGCAGTTCTTC. The complete variable domain, with remaining parts taken from reference TRBV11-2 and TRBJ2-1, reads EAGVAQSPRYKIIEKRQSVAFWCNPISGHATLYWYQQILGQGPKLLIQFQNNGVVDDSQLPKDRFSAERLKGVDSTLKIQPAKLEDSAVYLCASEDRRSYNEQFFGPGTRLTVL.

This clonotype has ten or more counts. V is TRBV3-1 and J is TRBJ1-1; D possibly corresponds to TRBD1 (5 bases). The germline V gene encodes CDR1 LGHDT and CDR2 YNNKEL (reference sequence). The CDR3 is 13 amino acids. The V end lost 6 bases, the J end lost 6 bases, and 14 bases lay between the germline ends. DNA for the CDR3: TGTGCCAGCAGTCATACAGGAACCGCTGAAGCTTTCTTT. Protein product: CASSHTGTAEAFF.

The chain has TRBV7-8 and TRBJ2-7, with 7 bases that match TRBD1. Germline CDR1 SGHVS, CDR2 FQNEAQ. The CDR3 runs to 15 residues. The V gene end was trimmed by 6 bases and the J gene end by 4 bases; junction bases not matched to a gene: 12. The CDR3 sequence: CASRRTTDRPYEQYF. The CDR3 DNA sequence: TGTGCCAGCAGACGAACCACGGACAGGCCTTACGAGCAGTACTTC.

About this clonotype itself: This could be a read error, since a much larger clone is one nucleotide away. The chain links TRBV30 to TRBJ1-5; 9 bases fit TRBD1. Germline assignment: CDR1 GTSNPN and CDR2 SVGIG (reference sequence). The CDR3 has 14 residues. CDR3 nucleotide sequence: TGTGCCGGGGGACAGGGAATAGGGAATCAGCGCCAGCATTTT. It codes for CAGGQGIGNQRQHF.

This clonotype was found many times. The gene calls are TRBV11-2 and TRBJ2-1; 8 nucleotides line up with TRBD1. The CDR3 is made up of 15 amino acids. Per the germline V gene, CDR1 is SGHAT and CDR2 is FQNNGV. J lost 4 bases, V lost 5 bases, and 7 bases had no gene match. The CDR3 is CASSPGQGRYNEQFF. CDR3 nucleotide sequence: TGTGCCAGCAGCCCAGGACAGGGTCGGTACAATGAGCAGTTCTTC.

Many counts were recorded for this clonotype. The chain combines TRBV6-5 with TRBJ2-7, with D tentatively TRBD1 or TRBD2 (5 bases each). The CDR3 contains 14 residues. The germline V gene encodes CDR1 MNHEY and CDR2 SVGAGI. Deletions cut 6 bases from V and 3 bases from J, with 15 bases between. CDR3 sequence reads: CASSAVGDLYEQYF. In DNA form, the CDR3 reads TGTGCCAGCAGCGCCGTCGGGGACCTCTACGAGCAGTACTTC.

This clonotype occurred a few times. The chain is built from TRBV5-1 and TRBJ1-6; D remains ambiguous. The CDR3 consists of 17 residues. V lost 0 bases to trimming and J lost 0 bases, with 10 bases between them. CDR1 and CDR2 (germline): SGHRS, YFSETQ. For the CDR3, the DNA is TGCGCCAGCAGCTTGGAACCCTTGAGCTCCTATAATTCACCCCTCCACTTT. It encodes CASSLEPLSSYNSPLHF.

This clonotype appeared many times. This chain uses TRBV5-1 with TRBJ1-4; 7 bases align to TRBD1. CDR1 SGHRS and CDR2 YFSETQ come from the germline V gene. V lost 1 base to trimming and J lost 2 bases; unmatched junction nucleotides: 5. The CDR3 has 16 amino acids. CDR3 sequence reads: CASSLSQGGTNEKLFF. CDR3 sequence (DNA): TGCGCCAGCAGCTTGTCGCAGGGGGGGACTAATGAAAAACTGTTTTTT.

At least ten counts were recorded for this clonotype. The chain combines TRBV4-3 with TRBJ2-1; possibly TRBD2 for D (7 bases). Germline loops: CDR1 LGHNA, CDR2 YSLEER. The CDR3 extends over 16 amino acids. The V end was cut by 0 bases, the J end by 5 bases, with 14 bases between. The chain's CDR3 is CASSQDLRGGNNEQFF. The CDR3, as DNA: TGCGCCAGCAGCCAAGATTTGAGGGGGGGCAACAATGAGCAGTTCTTC.

Only one count was recorded for this clonotype. At one end the junction does not follow the germline gene, possibly because of a read error. The chain uses TRBV12-3 or TRBV12-4 and TRBJ2-7; 8 bases fit TRBD1. CDR3 size: 12 residues. For the CDR3, the DNA is TGTGCCAGCAGTACCCCTGGGGACAGGACGAACTTC. Residues: CASSTPGDRTNF.

The rearrangement uses TRBV29-1 and TRBJ2-3, with TRBD2 matching over 8 bases. V shed 5 bases, J shed 2 bases, and the junction held 6 bases outside the gene matches. Germline-derived CDR1 and CDR2 are SQVTM and ANQGSEA. The CDR3 consists of 14 residues. The CDR3 loop reads CSVPTSGTTDTQYF. The CDR3 nucleotides read TGCAGCGTTCCTACTAGCGGAACCACAGATACGCAGTATTTT.

This clonotype came up a few times. Compared with germline, one end of the junction differs, possibly owing to a read error. This rearrangement joins TRBV5-4 to TRBJ2-5; perhaps TRBD1 as D (5 bases). The germline gives CDR1 SGHNT, CDR2 YYREEE (reference sequence). The CDR3 has 16 amino acids. The CDR3 reads CASSLGQTPSQGTQYF. Written as DNA, the CDR3 is TGTGCCAGCAGCTTGGGACAGACTCCTTCTCAAGGGACCCAGTACTTC.

There are many counts of this clonotype. One end of the junction does not line up with germline, which may come from a read error. V gene TRBV7-9 combines with J gene TRBJ2-7; D possibly uses TRBD1 or TRBD2 (6 bases each). The CDR3 spans 13 residues. Germline lookup yields CDR1 SEHNR and CDR2 FQNEAQ (reference sequence). The CDR3 protein is CASRLGGTYEQYF. In nucleotides, the CDR3 is TGTGCCAGCAGGTTAGGGGGGACCTACGAGCAGTACTTC.